The 10 T cell receptor beta chains below all came from one sample that was sequenced in a study of T cell responses to AZD1222 COVID-19 vaccine (dated by TCRdb to about 2021). Receptor amplification or capture employed the immunoSEQ multiplex PCR assay. Drawn from immuneACCESS, this table holds only the in-frame rearrangements with V and J called that TCRdb kept. Clones are partly lost; checked studies trace under half to an unresolved V gene and leave the rest unexplained. Here the sample has fewer than 200,000 clones; around 90% occur a single time. Roughly 6% of the sample is held by the ten biggest clonotypes. What this sample's time point label stands for: baseline before first vaccination. Sample: peripheral blood, taken on day 0 of AZD1222 vaccination. The receptor source for this set is an adult in good health.

The chain joins TRBV3-1 (or the pseudogene TRBV3-2) to TRBJ2-3; the match to TRBD2 covers 10 bases. CDR1 and CDR2 (germline): LGHDT, YNNKEL (reference sequence). The V gene end was trimmed by 3 bases and the J gene end by 4 bases; junction bases not matched to a gene: 7. This CDR3 region has 16 residues. The CDR3 loop is CASSHRAGGPSDTQYF. For the CDR3, the DNA is TGTGCCAGCAGCCACAGAGCGGGGGGGCCATCAGATACGCAGTATTTT.

This chain links TRBV6-2 or TRBV6-3 with TRBJ1-2; tentative D call: TRBD1 (5 bases). From germline, CDR1 is MNHEY and CDR2 SVGEGT. Trimming removed 5 bases from V and 5 bases from J, with 21 bases in between. The CDR3 length is 16 residues. This CDR3 is CASSDHRDYEEYGYTF. The CDR3 region has the DNA TGTGCCAGCAGTGACCACCGGGACTACGAGGAGTATGGCTACACCTTC.

This chain links TRBV3-1 (or the pseudogene TRBV3-2) with TRBJ2-3; D unresolved. CDR1 and CDR2 (germline): LGHDT, YNNKEL (reference sequence). The length of the CDR3 is 16 residues. Trimming stripped 3 bases from V and 3 bases from J, with 16 bases between. The CDR3 region has the DNA TGTGCCAGCAGCCAGACCCGATTCCTCGGGACAGATACGCAGTATTTT. Translating gives CASSQTRFLGTDTQYF.

V gene TRBV7-9 combines with J gene TRBJ2-1; the D call may be TRBD1 or TRBD2 (7 bases each). The CDR3 has 14 residues. The germline CDR1 and CDR2 sequences are SEHNR and FQNEAQ (reference sequence). V was shortened by 11 bases and J by 2 bases, with 16 bases between the two germline ends. For the CDR3, the DNA is TGTGCCGCCAGGGGGGGGGACACCTACAATGAGCAGTTCTTC. The encoded protein is CAARGGDTYNEQFF.

CDR3 amino acids: CASSESTGRLSGYTF. CDR3 bases: TGTGCCAGCAGTGAATCAACAGGGAGGTTGAGTGGCTACACCTTC. The rearrangement joins TRBV6-1 to TRBJ1-2; the D gene is possibly TRBD1 (6 bases). Germline V CDR1 and CDR2: MNHNS, SASEGT. The ends were cut back, 2 bases at V and 7 bases at J, with 17 bases in the middle. This CDR3 is built from 15 residues.

This clone was detected once. V usage is TRBV25-1 and J usage is TRBJ1-3; the D gene is possibly TRBD1 (6 bases). The CDR3 extends over 13 amino acids. Germline V gene sequence: CDR1 MGHDK, CDR2 SYGVNS. V was shortened by 4 bases and J by 3 bases, with 7 bases between the two germline ends. The CDR3 spells CASSGGLGNTIYF. The CDR3 nucleotides read TGTGCCAGCAGTGGGGGGCTTGGAAACACCATATATTTT. The whole variable domain, filled in from reference TRBV25-1 and TRBJ1-3, reads EADIYQTPRYLVIGTGKKITLECSQTMGHDKMYWYQQDPGMELHLIHYSYGVNSTEKGDLSSESTVSRIRTEHFPLTLESARPSHTSQYLCASSGGLGNTIYFGEGSWLTVV.

This clone was seen a single time. The chain couples TRBV28 to TRBJ1-2; possible D gene TRBD1, 6 bases. Germline assignment: CDR1 MDHEN and CDR2 SYDVKM. There are 17 residues in the CDR3. V dropped 5 bases and J dropped 4 bases, with 23 bases sitting between them. This chain's CDR3 is CASSLSGNREKFYGYTF. In DNA form, the CDR3 reads TGTGCCAGCAGTCTTAGCGGTAACAGGGAAAAATTCTATGGCTACACCTTC.

The chain links TRBV5-6 to TRBJ1-4, with 9 bases identical to TRBD1. Germline V gene lookup returns CDR1 SGHDT and CDR2 YYEEEE. V gave up 0 bases and J gave up 8 bases; unmatched junction bases: 5. The CDR3 covers 15 residues. CDR3 protein: CASSLDGTGTEKLFF. CDR3 in DNA: TGTGCCAGCAGCTTGGATGGGACAGGGACGGAAAAACTGTTTTTT.

The chain couples TRBV11-2 to TRBJ2-5; D is unclear. Germline V gene lookup returns CDR1 SGHAT and CDR2 FQNNGV. V lost 4 bases and J lost 2, with 14 bases in between. The CDR3 loop spans 15 amino acids. The CDR3 DNA is TGTGCCAGCAGCTCGTCCATTGCGACTCAAGAGACCCAGTACTTC. Translated, it gives CASSSSIATQETQYF.

The chain carries TRBV19 and TRBJ2-7; D not resolved. V gave up 2 bases and J gave up 0 bases, with 8 bases separating them. The length of the CDR3 is 14 residues. The germline V gene encodes CDR1 LNHDA and CDR2 SQIVND (reference sequence). The CDR3 coding sequence is TGTGCCAGTAGTATAATTGCCAGCTCCTACGAGCAGTACTTC. Protein: CASSIIASSYEQYF.